One and the same sample provided the 6 T cell receptor beta chains below, sequenced in a study of blood T cell repertoires in COVID-19 (dated by TCRdb to about 2020). The method was the immunoSEQ multiplex PCR assay. Here the immuneACCESS table is served through TCRdb, limited to in-frame sequences with V and J called. Missing clones are a known gap in these copies; in checked studies unresolved V genes cover under half, and the rest lacks a known reason. This sample holds about 210,000 clones; over 80% were observed only once. 10% to 13% of the sample lies in the top ten. Material for sequencing was PBMCs or T cells enriched from blood (not recorded which). Every receptor here comes from a man aged 18-30 years with acute COVID-19.

CDR3 nucleotide sequence: TGTGCCAGCAGTGTTGCTAGCGGGACCTCCTACGAGCAGTACTTC. Translation: CASSVASGTSYEQYF. The chain uses TRBV2 and TRBJ2-7; 9 nucleotides agree with TRBD2. Trimming at V came to 4 bases and at J to 0 bases, leaving 4 bases not matched to a gene. From germline, CDR1 is SNHLY and CDR2 FYNNEI. The length of the CDR3 is 15 residues.

This chain joins TRBV14 and TRBJ2-7; TRBD2 is a possible D gene (5 bases). V lost 4 bases, J lost 3 bases, and 10 bases lay in between. The germline gives CDR1 SGHDN, CDR2 FVKESK. The CDR3 loop spans 13 amino acids. The CDR3 region has the DNA TGTGCCAGCAGCCCCCACGAGGGCTACGAGCAGTACTTC. It encodes CASSPHEGYEQYF.

Only one count was recorded for this clone. The V and J genes are TRBV5-6 and TRBJ2-7; 9 nucleotides agree with TRBD2. The CDR3 loop spans 15 amino acids. Trimming cost V 4 bases and J 2 bases; bases outside gene matches: 7. Per germline, CDR1 SGHDT and CDR2 YYEEEE. In DNA form, the CDR3 reads TGTGCCAGCAGCCTGACTAGCGGAAACCCCTACGAGCAGTACTTC. The encoded protein is CASSLTSGNPYEQYF.

This chain connects TRBV10-1 to TRBJ2-7; 9 nucleotides align to TRBD2. The junction had 16 bases not matched to a gene; V was cut back by 7 bases and J by 0 bases. The germline gives CDR1 WNHNN, CDR2 SYGVQD (reference sequence). There are 18 residues in the CDR3. CDR3 DNA sequence: TGCGCCAGCATCTTGGACACTAGCGGGCTAGGGGGCTCCTACGAGCAGTACTTC. It translates to CASILDTSGLGGSYEQYF.

The chain combines TRBV28 with TRBJ2-1, with TRBD1 matching over 8 bases. Trimming removed 7 bases from V and 8 bases from J; junction bases left unmatched: 13. Germline loops: CDR1 MDHEN, CDR2 SYDVKM. This CDR3 comprises 15 residues. The CDR3 coding sequence is TGTGCCAGCACCCCCGGGCCCAGGGGGCGAGATGAGCAGTTCTTC. Residues: CASTPGPRGRDEQFF. Together with reference TRBV28 and TRBJ2-1, the CDR3 gives the full variable domain: DVKVTQSSRYLVKRTGEKVFLECVQDMDHENMFWYRQDPGLGLRLIYFSYDVKMKEKGDIPEGYSVSREKKERFSLILESASTNQTSMYLCASTPGPRGRDEQFFGPGTRLTVL.

The CDR3 sequence is CASLGGGSSYEQYF. CDR3 sequence (DNA): TGTGCCAGCCTGGGGGGCGGGAGCTCCTACGAGCAGTACTTC. This rearrangement joins TRBV6-5 to TRBJ2-7; the D gene is possibly TRBD2 (7 bases). Germline V gene lookup returns CDR1 MNHEY and CDR2 SVGAGI. V was shortened by 8 bases and J by 0 bases, with 14 bases between the two germline ends. The CDR3 runs 14 residues.